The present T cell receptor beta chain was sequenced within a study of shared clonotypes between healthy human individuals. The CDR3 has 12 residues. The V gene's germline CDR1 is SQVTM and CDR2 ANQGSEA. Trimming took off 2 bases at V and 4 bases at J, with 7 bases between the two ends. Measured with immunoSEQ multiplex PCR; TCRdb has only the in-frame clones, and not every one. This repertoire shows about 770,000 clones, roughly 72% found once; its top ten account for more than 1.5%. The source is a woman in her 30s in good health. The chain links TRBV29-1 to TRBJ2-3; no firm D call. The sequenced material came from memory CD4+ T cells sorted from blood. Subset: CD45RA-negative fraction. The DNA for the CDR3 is TGCAGCGTTGAAATGGGTCCAGATACGCAGTATTTT. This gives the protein CSVEMGPDTQYF.